The subject of this entry is one T cell receptor (beta chain). Its cognate antigen is unknown. These data are taken from a study of CD8+ T cells in alopecia areata. As for treatment: oral pan-JAK inhibitor, 5-10 mg twice daily. Peripheral blood, together with lesional scalp punch biopsies, was collected from alopecia areata patients. CDR3 length: 13 residues. The germline CDR1 and CDR2 sequences are LNHDA and SQIVND (reference sequence). The ends were cut back, 2 bases at V and 6 bases at J, with 10 bases in the middle. Reverse transcribed after extraction, RNA yielded cDNA as the sequencing template. TCRdb's table, derived via immunoSEQ multiplex PCR, lists solely in-frame clones and lacks some. The sample lists over 85,000 clones, about 58% occurring once. Broader study findings: Tofacitinib significantly reduced both scalp clonality and expanded CD8+ clones among the top 100.

This rearrangement joins TRBV19 to TRBJ1-1; no clear D gene. This sequence was found in a human donor with alopecia areata. This sample comprised CD8+ T cells sorted from blood, obtained at week 4, from a patient treated with tofacitinib. The CDR3 region has the DNA TGTGCCAGTAGTATAATGGGGAGGGCTGAAGCTTTCTTT. Translating it yields CASSIMGRAEAFF.